This T cell receptor (beta chain) emerged from a study of T cell repertoires in cytomegalovirus infection. MiXCR, run by TCRdb on the reads, gives a single entry per CDR3 protein. The data contain hundreds of thousands of distinct CDR3 sequences, around 10% of them singletons. This clonotype occurred many times. Antigen: not known. Whole-study results and caveats: HLA-C-restricted CMV-specific TCR beta clonotypes prevailed in the ex vivo response.

This sequence was found in a human donor in good health (CMV status not recorded). Some clones in this sample may be carry-over from other donors' samples. The source material was PBMCs.

CDR3 nucleotide sequence: TGTGCCAGCAGCCCCTCCGCTATGAACACTGAAGCTTTCTTT. Its protein product is CASSPSAMNTEAFF. The chain joins TRBV7-3 to TRBJ1-1; no definite D call. In germline, CDR1 is SGHTA, CDR2 FQGTGA. Trimming removed 5 bases from V and 0 bases from J, with 10 bases in between. The CDR3 is made up of 14 amino acids.